This T cell receptor (beta chain) was observed in a study of blood T cells in healthy people across ages. Through a sample-barcoded 5' primer and a J-beta primer mix, a second PCR was run for roughly 6 to 11 cycles. TCRdb ran MiXCR on the 5' RACE reads and lists one entry per CDR3 protein. The data hold around 820,000 distinct CDR3 sequences, with 25% observed a single time. In its sample, this clonotype was seen a few times. Its matching antigen is unknown. Germline CDR1 is MNHEY and CDR2 is SMNVEV (reference sequence). The CDR3 is 19 residues long. V shed 5 bases and J 2 bases; nucleotides not matched to a gene: 13. Broader study findings: The study found more naive CD4+ cells and higher diversity in long-lived than aged donors.

In addition, the sample was reused for a study of T cells of mothers and their children.

The V and J genes are TRBV27 and TRBJ2-3; 13 bases line up with TRBD2. Material for sequencing was blood. The sequence was obtained from a boy aged 5-17 years in good health. The CDR3 sequence: CASSTGTSGITIFTDTQYF. The CDR3 region has the DNA TGTGCCAGCAGTACCGGGACTAGCGGGATCACAATCTTCACAGATACGCAGTATTTT.